Following are 18 T cell receptor beta chains from one sample sequenced in a study of shared clonotypes between healthy human individuals. Assay used: immunoSEQ multiplex PCR; TCRdb lists only in-frame clones, some missing. The sample has under 1,100,000 clones, approximately 76% seen once. What was sequenced was memory CD4+ T cells sorted from blood. Subset reported: CD45RA-negative fraction. These TCRs come from a man aged 18 to 30 in good health.

On this clone: The same CDR3 can be traced to other DNA sequences in this sample. The V gene is TRBV10-1, the J gene TRBJ2-7; possibly TRBD2 for D (6 bases). V dropped 2 bases and J dropped 1 base, with 6 bases sitting between them. The germline V gene has CDR1 WNHNN and CDR2 SYGVQD (reference sequence). The CDR3 spans 13 residues. The CDR3 reads CASSEGGSYEQYF. CDR3 in DNA: TGCGCCAGCAGTGAGGGGGGGTCCTACGAGCAGTACTTC.

The V call is TRBV9, the J call TRBJ1-6; possible D gene TRBD1, 5 bases. CDR3 length: 15 residues. Trimming removed 0 bases at V and 5 bases at J, with 9 bases between. The germline gives CDR1 SGDLS, CDR2 YYNGEE. The CDR3 bases are TGTGCCAGCAGCGTAGTAGGGGCAGATAATTCACCCCTCCACTTT. Translated, it gives CASSVVGADNSPLHF.

The chain carries TRBV7-3 and TRBJ2-1; TRBD2 matches 8 bases. V shed 5 bases, J shed 2 bases, and the junction held 5 bases outside the gene matches. This CDR3 is 15 amino acids long. Germline V lookup: CDR1 SGHTA, CDR2 FQGTGA. Written as DNA, the CDR3 is TGTGCCAGCAGCGAAGGTAGCGGGGCCTACAATGAGCAGTTCTTC. Residues: CASSEGSGAYNEQFF.

The chain employs TRBV19 and TRBJ2-6; no clear D. The CDR3 is 14 amino acids. The germline V gene encodes CDR1 LNHDA and CDR2 SQIVND (reference sequence). Trimming left V 8 bases short and J 4 bases short, with 12 bases between. The CDR3 region has the DNA TGTGCCAGTGGTAGGGTGGACGGGGCCAACGTCCTGACTTTC. Translated, it gives CASGRVDGANVLTF. Complete variable domain (other parts from reference TRBV19 and TRBJ2-6): DGGITQSPKYLFRKEGQNVTLSCEQNLNHDAMYWYRQDPGQGLRLIYYSQIVNDFQKGDIAEGYSVSREKKESFPLTVTSAQKNPTAFYLCASGRVDGANVLTFGAGSRLTVL.

As to this clone: Other DNA sequences within the sample encode an identical CDR3. This chain links TRBV10-3 with TRBJ2-5; D call uncertain. Deletions cut 4 bases from V and 1 base from J, with 4 bases between. The CDR3 has 12 amino acids. Germline CDR1 ENHRY, CDR2 SYGVKD. CDR3 amino acids: CAISGTQETQYF. For the CDR3, the DNA is TGTGCCATCAGTGGTACCCAAGAGACCCAGTACTTC.

The chain joins TRBV5-8 to TRBJ2-3; D perhaps matches TRBD2 (5 bases). The V end was cut by 4 bases, the J end by 6 bases, with 18 bases between. This CDR3 spans 15 amino acids. Germline V lookup: CDR1 SGHTS, CDR2 YDEGEE. The DNA of the CDR3 is TGTGCCAGCAGCCCCCGAGGGCGTACGGCGGATACGCAGTATTTT. Amino acid sequence: CASSPRGRTADTQYF.

V usage is TRBV11-2 and J usage is TRBJ1-6, with D possibly TRBD1 on 6 matching bases. CDR3 length: 16 residues. The germline CDR1 and CDR2 sequences are SGHAT and FQNNGV. Deletions cut 1 base from V and 0 bases from J, with 7 bases between. CDR3 coding DNA: TGTGCCAGCAGCTTAGTGACAGGCTCCTATAATTCACCCCTCCACTTT. Translated: CASSLVTGSYNSPLHF. The variable domain in full, completed from reference TRBV11-2 and TRBJ1-6, reads EAGVAQSPRYKIIEKRQSVAFWCNPISGHATLYWYQQILGQGPKLLIQFQNNGVVDDSQLPKDRFSAERLKGVDSTLKIQPAKLEDSAVYLCASSLVTGSYNSPLHFGNGTRLTVT.

The chain couples TRBV7-6 to TRBJ1-3, with D hard to call. The CDR3 length is 15 residues. Germline CDR1 and CDR2: SGHVS and FNYEAQ. Trimming pared 4 bases from V and 2 bases from J, leaving 12 bases between. As DNA, the CDR3 is TGTGCCAGCAGCTCGATCGCCGGTGCTGGAAACACCATATATTTT. This sequence encodes CASSSIAGAGNTIYF.

The chain combines TRBV11-2 with TRBJ1-2; D may be TRBD1 (6 bases). The CDR3 totals 17 residues. V dropped 1 base and J dropped 2 bases, with 17 bases sitting between them. Germline V gives CDR1 SGHAT, CDR2 FQNNGV. CDR3 sequence: CASSLGGGGSSNYGYTF. The CDR3 DNA is TGTGCCAGCAGCTTAGGGGGAGGGGGAAGTTCCAACTATGGCTACACCTTC.

The V call is TRBV10-3, the J call TRBJ2-7; 11 bases fit TRBD2. The CDR3 runs to 15 residues. V was clipped by 4 bases and J by 7 bases; unmatched bases: 9. Germline V gene data show CDR1 as ENHRY and CDR2 as SYGVKD. CDR3 nucleotides: TGTGCCATCAGTGGGCAACTAGCGGGAGTTCGGGAGCAGTACTTC. Translation: CAISGQLAGVREQYF.

The chain has TRBV6-1 and TRBJ2-7, with unresolved D. Germline CDR1 and CDR2: MNHNS and SASEGT. CDR3 length: 14 residues. Trimming cost V 3 bases and J 0 bases, with 9 bases left between them. The CDR3 DNA reads as TGTGCCAGCAGTGAGTTGTCCAACTCCTACGAGCAGTACTTC. Amino acids: CASSELSNSYEQYF.

This CDR3 reads CASSFSYPGSGANVLTF. The CDR3 coding sequence is TGTGCCAGCAGTTTTTCCTATCCGGGCTCTGGGGCCAACGTCCTGACTTTC. V and J are TRBV27 and TRBJ2-6; no reliable D call. The ends were cut back, 3 bases at V and 0 bases at J, with 12 bases in the middle. The CDR3 runs to 17 residues. The germline V gene has CDR1 MNHEY and CDR2 SMNVEV (reference sequence).

The chain is built from TRBV10-2 and TRBJ1-6; D gene ambiguous. The CDR3 loop spans 15 amino acids. Between the trimmed V and J ends, which lost 1 base and 1 base, there was a span of 5 bases. The germline V gene encodes CDR1 WSHSY and CDR2 SAAADI. DNA of the CDR3: TGCGCCAGCAGTGAGTTAAGGTCCTATAATTCACCCCTCCACTTT. It specifies CASSELRSYNSPLHF.

The CDR3 loop is CASSLGRDPPNEQFF. For the CDR3, the DNA is TGTGCCAGCAGCTTAGGGCGGGACCCTCCTAATGAGCAGTTCTTC. This chain uses TRBV11-2 with TRBJ2-1; D may be TRBD2 (6 bases). The CDR3 is made up of 15 amino acids. V was trimmed by 1 base and J by 7 bases, leaving 14 bases between them. Germline assignment: CDR1 SGHAT and CDR2 FQNNGV.

The CDR3 loop reads CSGRLIAYEQYF. In DNA, the CDR3 is TGCAGCGGACGACTCATAGCCTACGAGCAGTACTTC. The V gene is TRBV29-1, the J gene TRBJ2-7; no firm D call. The germline V gene encodes CDR1 SQVTM and CDR2 ANQGSEA. Deletions cut 7 bases from V and 2 bases from J, with 12 bases between. The CDR3 spans 12 residues.

The V and J genes are TRBV10-3 and TRBJ1-2; D possibly corresponds to TRBD1 (5 bases). Germline values: CDR1 ENHRY, CDR2 SYGVKD. With 0 bases removed from V and 7 bases from J, the gap between germline ends came to 12 bases. The CDR3 runs 14 residues. CDR3 in amino acids: CAISESEGLGGYTF. CDR3 bases: TGTGCCATCAGTGAGTCGGAGGGGCTGGGTGGCTACACCTTC.

This clone was counted only a few times. This chain joins TRBV10-3 and TRBJ2-7, with 8 bases aligning to TRBD2. The J segment lost 6 bases and the V segment lost 0 bases, leaving 7 bases of the junction unmatched. Germline loops: CDR1 ENHRY, CDR2 SYGVKD. This CDR3 contains 15 residues. The CDR3: CAISESTGGPGEQYF. The DNA for the CDR3 is TGTGCCATCAGTGAGTCAACGGGAGGGCCGGGCGAGCAGTACTTC.

V usage is TRBV19 and J usage is TRBJ2-3; TRBD2 agrees at 10 bases. The CDR3 contains 15 residues. The ends lost 7 bases at V and 5 bases at J; junction bases unmatched: 9. Germline V gene lookup returns CDR1 LNHDA and CDR2 SQIVND (reference sequence). CDR3 loop: CASTERGGGKDTQYF. The CDR3 DNA sequence: TGTGCCAGTACGGAGCGGGGGGGCGGGAAAGATACGCAGTATTTT.